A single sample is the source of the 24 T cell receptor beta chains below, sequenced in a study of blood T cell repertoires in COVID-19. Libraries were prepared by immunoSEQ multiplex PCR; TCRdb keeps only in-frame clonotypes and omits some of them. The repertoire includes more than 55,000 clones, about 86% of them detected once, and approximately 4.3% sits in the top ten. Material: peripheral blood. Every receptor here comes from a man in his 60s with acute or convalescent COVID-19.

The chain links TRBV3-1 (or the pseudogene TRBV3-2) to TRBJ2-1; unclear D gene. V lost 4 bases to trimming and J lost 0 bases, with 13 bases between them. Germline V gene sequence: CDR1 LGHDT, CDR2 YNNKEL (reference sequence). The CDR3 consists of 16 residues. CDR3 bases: TGTGCCAGCAGCCCTAGAGTATATAGCTCCTACAATGAGCAGTTCTTC. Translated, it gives CASSPRVYSSYNEQFF.

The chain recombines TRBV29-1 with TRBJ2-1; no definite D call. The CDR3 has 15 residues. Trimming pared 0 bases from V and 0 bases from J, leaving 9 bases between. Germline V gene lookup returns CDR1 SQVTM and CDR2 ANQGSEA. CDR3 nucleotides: TGCAGCGTTGAAGACAGACATAGCTCCTACAATGAGCAGTTCTTC. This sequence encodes CSVEDRHSSYNEQFF.

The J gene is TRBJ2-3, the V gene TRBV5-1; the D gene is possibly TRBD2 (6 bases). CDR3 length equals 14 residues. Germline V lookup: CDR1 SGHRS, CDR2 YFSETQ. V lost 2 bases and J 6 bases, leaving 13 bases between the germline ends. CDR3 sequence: CASSFGGDRDTQYF. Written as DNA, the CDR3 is TGCGCCAGCAGCTTCGGGGGAGATCGGGATACGCAGTATTTT. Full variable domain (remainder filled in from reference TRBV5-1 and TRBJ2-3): KAGVTQTPRYLIKTRGQQVTLSCSPISGHRSVSWYQQTPGQGLQFLFEYFSETQRNKGNFPGRFSGRQFSNSRSEMNVSTLELGDSALYLCASSFGGDRDTQYFGPGTRLTVL.

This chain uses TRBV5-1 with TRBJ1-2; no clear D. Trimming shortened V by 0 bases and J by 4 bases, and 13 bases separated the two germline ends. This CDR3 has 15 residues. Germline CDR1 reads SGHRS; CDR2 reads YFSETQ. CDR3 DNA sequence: TGCGCCAGCAGCTTGGGAGGTCCCGGGAGCTATGGCTACACCTTC. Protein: CASSLGGPGSYGYTF.

The CDR3 DNA follows: TGTGCCAGCTCACCGGGTCAGGCGAACACTGAAGCTTTCTTT. It specifies CASSPGQANTEAFF. V gene TRBV18 combines with J gene TRBJ1-1; D unclear. The CDR3 is made up of 14 amino acids. Trimming stripped 3 bases from V and 1 base from J, with 9 bases between. Germline CDR1 is KGHSH and CDR2 is LQKENI. The full variable domain, its missing parts supplied by reference TRBV18 and TRBJ1-1, is NAGVMQNPRHLVRRRGQEARLRCSPMKGHSHVYWYRQLPEEGLKFMVYLQKENIIDESGMPKERFSAEFPKEGPSILRIQQVVRGDSAAYFCASSPGQANTEAFFGQGTRLTVV.

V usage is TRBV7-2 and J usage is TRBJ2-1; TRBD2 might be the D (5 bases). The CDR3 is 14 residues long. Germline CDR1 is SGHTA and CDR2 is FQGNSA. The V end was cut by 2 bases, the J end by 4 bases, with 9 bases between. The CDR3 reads CASSLLPGYNEQFF. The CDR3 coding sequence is TGTGCCAGCAGCTTACTCCCGGGGTACAATGAGCAGTTCTTC.

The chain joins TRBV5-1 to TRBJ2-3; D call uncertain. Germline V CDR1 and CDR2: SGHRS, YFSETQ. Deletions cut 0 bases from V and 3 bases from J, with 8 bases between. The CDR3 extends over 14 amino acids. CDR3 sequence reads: CASSLEQLTDTQYF. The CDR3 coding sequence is TGCGCCAGCAGCTTGGAACAGTTAACAGATACGCAGTATTTT.

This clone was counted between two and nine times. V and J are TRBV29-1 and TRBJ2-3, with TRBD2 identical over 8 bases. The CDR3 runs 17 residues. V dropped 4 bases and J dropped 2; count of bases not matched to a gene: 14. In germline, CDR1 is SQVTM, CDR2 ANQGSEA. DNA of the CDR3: TGCAGCGTTGGGTTGGGGACTAGGGCCTTTTACACAGATACGCAGTATTTT. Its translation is CSVGLGTRAFYTDTQYF.

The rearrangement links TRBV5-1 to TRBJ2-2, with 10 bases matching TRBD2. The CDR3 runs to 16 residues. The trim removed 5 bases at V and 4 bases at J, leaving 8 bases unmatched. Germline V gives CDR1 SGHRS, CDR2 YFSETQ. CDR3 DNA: TGCGCCAGCAGTGCTAGCGGGAGCCCGGGCACCGGGGAGCTGTTTTTT. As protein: CASSASGSPGTGELFF.

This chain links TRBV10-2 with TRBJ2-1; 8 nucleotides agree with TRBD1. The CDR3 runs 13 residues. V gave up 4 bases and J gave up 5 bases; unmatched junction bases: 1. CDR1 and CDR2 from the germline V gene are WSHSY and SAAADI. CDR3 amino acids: CASSVTGDNEQFF. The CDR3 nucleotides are TGCGCCAGCAGTGTGACAGGGGACAATGAGCAGTTCTTC.

This CDR3 reads CASSVIRTGGIQEKLFF. In nucleotides, the CDR3 is TGTGCCAGCAGTGTAATCCGGACAGGGGGCATACAGGAAAAACTGTTTTTT. This rearrangement joins TRBV27 to TRBJ1-4; TRBD1 matches 11 bases. Trimming cost V 5 bases and J 8 bases; bases outside gene matches: 13. Germline V gene lookup returns CDR1 MNHEY and CDR2 SMNVEV (reference sequence). The CDR3 length is 17 residues.

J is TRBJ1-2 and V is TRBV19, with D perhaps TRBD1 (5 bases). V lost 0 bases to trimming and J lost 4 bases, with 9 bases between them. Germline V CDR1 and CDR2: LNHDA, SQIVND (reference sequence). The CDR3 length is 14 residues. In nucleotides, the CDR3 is TGTGCCAGTAGTATAGAAGACAGCGTCTATGGCTACACCTTC. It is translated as CASSIEDSVYGYTF.

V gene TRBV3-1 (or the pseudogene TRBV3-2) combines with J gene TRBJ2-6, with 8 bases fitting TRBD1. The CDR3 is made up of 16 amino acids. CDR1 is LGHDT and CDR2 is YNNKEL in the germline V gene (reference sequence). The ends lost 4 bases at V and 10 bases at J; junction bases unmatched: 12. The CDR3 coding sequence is TGTGCCAGCAGCCGAGATTCGACAGGGGCTAGGAACGTCCTGACTTTC. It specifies CASSRDSTGARNVLTF.

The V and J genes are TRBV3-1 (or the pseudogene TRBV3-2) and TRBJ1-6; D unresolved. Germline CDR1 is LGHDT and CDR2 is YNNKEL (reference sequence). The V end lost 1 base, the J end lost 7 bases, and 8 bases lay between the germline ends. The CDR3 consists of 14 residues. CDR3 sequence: CASSQGSANSPLHF. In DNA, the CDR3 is TGTGCCAGCAGCCAAGGGTCCGCGAATTCACCCCTCCACTTT.

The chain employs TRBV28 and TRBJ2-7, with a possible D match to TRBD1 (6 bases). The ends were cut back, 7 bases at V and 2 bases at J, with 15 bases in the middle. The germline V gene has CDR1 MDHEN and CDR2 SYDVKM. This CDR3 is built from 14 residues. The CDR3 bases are TGTGCCAGCATTCCTGCAGGGGCGGCCTACGAGCAGTACTTC. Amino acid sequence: CASIPAGAAYEQYF.

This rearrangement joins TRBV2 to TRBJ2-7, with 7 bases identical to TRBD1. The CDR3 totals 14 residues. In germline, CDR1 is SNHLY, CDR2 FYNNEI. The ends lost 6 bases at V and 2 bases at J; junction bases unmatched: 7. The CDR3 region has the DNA TGTGCCAGCAGCAAGACAGGGTATACCTACGAGCAGTACTTC. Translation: CASSKTGYTYEQYF.

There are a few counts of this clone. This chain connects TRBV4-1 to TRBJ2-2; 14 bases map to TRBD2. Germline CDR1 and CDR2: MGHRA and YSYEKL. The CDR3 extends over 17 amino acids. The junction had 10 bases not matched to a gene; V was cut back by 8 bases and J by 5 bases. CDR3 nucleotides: TGCGCCAGCTCCAGTTCTAGACTAGCGGGAGGGACCGGGGAGCTGTTTTTT. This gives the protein CASSSSRLAGGTGELFF.

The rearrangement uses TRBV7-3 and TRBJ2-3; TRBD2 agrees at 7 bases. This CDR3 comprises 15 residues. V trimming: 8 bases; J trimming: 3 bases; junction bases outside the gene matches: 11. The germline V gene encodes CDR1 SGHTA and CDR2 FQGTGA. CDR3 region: CASFSLRGLTDTQYF. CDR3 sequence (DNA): TGTGCCAGCTTCTCCCTCCGGGGACTAACAGATACGCAGTATTTT.

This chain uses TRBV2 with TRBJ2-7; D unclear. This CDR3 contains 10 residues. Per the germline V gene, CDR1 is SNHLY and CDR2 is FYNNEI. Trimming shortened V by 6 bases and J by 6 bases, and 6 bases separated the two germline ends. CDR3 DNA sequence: TGTGCCAGCAGACTAAGCGAGCAGTACTTC. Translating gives CASRLSEQYF. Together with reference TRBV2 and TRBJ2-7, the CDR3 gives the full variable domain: EPEVTQTPSHQVTQMGQEVILRCVPISNHLYFYWYRQILGQKVEFLVSFYNNEISEKSEIFDDQFSVERPDGSNFTLKIRSTKLEDSAMYFCASRLSEQYFGPGTRLTVT.

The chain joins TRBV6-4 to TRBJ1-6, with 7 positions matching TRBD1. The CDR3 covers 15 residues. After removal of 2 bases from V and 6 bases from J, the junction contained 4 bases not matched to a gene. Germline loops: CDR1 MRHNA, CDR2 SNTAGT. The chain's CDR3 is CASSDQTGTNSPLHF. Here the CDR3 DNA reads TGTGCCAGCAGTGACCAGACAGGGACTAATTCACCCCTCCACTTT.

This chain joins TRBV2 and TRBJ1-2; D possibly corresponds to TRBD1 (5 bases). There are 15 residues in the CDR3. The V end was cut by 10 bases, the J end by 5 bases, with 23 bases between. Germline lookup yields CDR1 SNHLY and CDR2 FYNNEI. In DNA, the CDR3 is TGTGCCACCCTCGTTGGCATCAGGGAAGGGTATGGCTACACCTTC. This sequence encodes CATLVGIREGYGYTF.

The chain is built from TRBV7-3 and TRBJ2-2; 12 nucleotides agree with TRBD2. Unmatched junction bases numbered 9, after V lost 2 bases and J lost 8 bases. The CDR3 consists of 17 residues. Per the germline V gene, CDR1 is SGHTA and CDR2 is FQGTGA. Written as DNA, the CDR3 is TGTGCCAGCAGCTTACAAACTAGCGGGAGGCCCAGGGGGGAGCTGTTTTTT. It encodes CASSLQTSGRPRGELFF.

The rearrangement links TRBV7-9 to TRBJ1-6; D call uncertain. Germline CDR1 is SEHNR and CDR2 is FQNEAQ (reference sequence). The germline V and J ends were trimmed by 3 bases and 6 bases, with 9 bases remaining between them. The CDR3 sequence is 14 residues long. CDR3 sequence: CASSLVRSNSPLHF. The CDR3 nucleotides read TGTGCCAGCAGCTTGGTTAGATCTAATTCACCCCTCCACTTT.

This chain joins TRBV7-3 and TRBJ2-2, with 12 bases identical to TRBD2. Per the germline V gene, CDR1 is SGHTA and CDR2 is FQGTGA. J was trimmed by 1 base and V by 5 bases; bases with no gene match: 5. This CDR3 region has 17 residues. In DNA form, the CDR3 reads TGTGCCAGCAGCATAGGACTAGCGGGGCTGAACACCGGGGAGCTGTTTTTT. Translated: CASSIGLAGLNTGELFF.